Below are 18 T cell receptor beta chains sequenced from a single sample in a study of cytomegalovirus exposure and HLA in healthy donors. 60 Vbeta and 13 Jbeta primers were used in PCR. Repertoires were generated with immunoSEQ multiplex PCR, while TCRdb's copy carries only in-frame clones and drops some. The sample includes approximately 93,000 clones. Specimen: PBMCs. The source is a woman in her 30s in good health and CMV-seronegative.

V gene TRBV6-1 combines with J gene TRBJ2-5, with 11 positions matching TRBD1. Germline CDR1 is MNHNS and CDR2 is SASEGT. J gave up 5 bases and V 7 bases, and 9 bases lay outside the gene matches. The CDR3 has 15 residues. The CDR3 is CASIEGTGGMETQYF. The DNA of the CDR3 is TGTGCCAGCATCGAGGGGACAGGGGGTATGGAGACCCAGTACTTC.

The chain carries TRBV6-5 and TRBJ2-5; D perhaps matches TRBD1 (5 bases). Between the trimmed V and J ends, which lost 9 bases and 4 bases, there was a span of 9 bases. The CDR3 consists of 11 residues. CDR1 MNHEY and CDR2 SVGAGI come from the germline V gene. In DNA form, the CDR3 reads TGTGCCAGTGCAGGGTTAGAGACCCAGTACTTC. It is translated as CASAGLETQYF.

The chain combines TRBV7-8 with TRBJ2-7, with a weak D call TRBD2 (5 bases). CDR3 length: 19 amino acids. With 5 bases removed from V and 2 bases from J, the gap between germline ends came to 28 bases. The germline CDR1 and CDR2 sequences are SGHVS and FQNEAQ. The DNA for the CDR3 is TGTGCCAGCAGCGCTAGCCTTCCCACTGGAAGCCCGATTACCTACGAGCAGTACTTC. This sequence encodes CASSASLPTGSPITYEQYF.

Comments on this clone: The identical CDR3 is also encoded by other nucleotide sequences in the sample. The chain is built from TRBV5-1 and TRBJ1-1; perhaps TRBD1 as D (6 bases). CDR1 SGHRS and CDR2 YFSETQ come from the germline V gene. The CDR3 is made up of 15 amino acids. Between the trimmed V and J ends, which lost 0 bases and 5 bases, there was a span of 14 bases. CDR3 protein: CASSLEVGGQTEAFF. As DNA, the CDR3 is TGCGCCAGCAGCTTGGAGGTAGGGGGTCAGACTGAAGCTTTCTTT.

The V and J genes are TRBV29-1 and TRBJ1-3, with 10 bases aligning to TRBD1. The CDR3 runs to 17 residues. Losses at the gene ends were 1 base for V and 0 bases for J; bases not matched to a gene: 6. The germline gives CDR1 SQVTM, CDR2 ANQGSEA. The CDR3 loop reads CSVEGGQGLPSGNTIYF. The CDR3, as DNA: TGCAGCGTTGAAGGGGGACAGGGGCTCCCCTCTGGAAACACCATATATTTT.

The chain joins TRBV5-4 to TRBJ2-3; 9 bases are a match to TRBD1. Losses at the gene ends were 1 base for V and 5 bases for J; bases not matched to a gene: 8. This CDR3 region has 16 residues. Germline-derived CDR1 and CDR2 are SGHNT and YYREEE (reference sequence). CDR3 sequence: CASSLYRTGDKDTQYF. The CDR3 DNA reads TGTGCCAGCAGCTTGTATCGGACAGGGGACAAAGATACGCAGTATTTT.

This chain connects TRBV4-1 to TRBJ1-5, with 7 positions matching TRBD1. CDR3 length equals 15 residues. Germline CDR1 is MGHRA and CDR2 is YSYEKL. V shed 0 bases, J shed 7 bases, and the junction held 6 bases outside the gene matches. The CDR3 is CASSQERGGRQPQHF. The CDR3 DNA follows: TGCGCCAGCAGCCAAGAGAGAGGGGGCAGGCAGCCCCAGCATTTT.

This chain connects TRBV19 to TRBJ1-1; 8 positions agree with TRBD1. Losses at the gene ends were 5 bases for V and 1 base for J; bases not matched to a gene: 3. CDR3 length equals 14 residues. Germline loops: CDR1 LNHDA, CDR2 SQIVND (reference sequence). CDR3 sequence (DNA): TGTGCCAGTAGTCCGGACAGGGCGAACACTGAAGCTTTCTTT. As protein: CASSPDRANTEAFF.

This chain links TRBV25-1 with TRBJ2-5; TRBD1 matches at 9 bases. The DNA matches TRBJ2-7 better at its end, which makes the J call doubtful. CDR3 length equals 18 residues. Germline CDR1 MGHDK, CDR2 SYGVNS. The CDR3 protein is CASSGPGTGQGSSYEQYF. CDR3 coding DNA: TGTGCCAGCAGTGGTCCCGGGACGGGACAGGGAAGCTCCTACGAGCAGTACTTC.

This chain joins TRBV7-3 and TRBJ2-2; D may be TRBD1 (6 bases). Germline values: CDR1 SGHTA, CDR2 FQGTGA. Between the trimmed V and J ends, which lost 5 bases and 1 base, there was a span of 8 bases. The CDR3 consists of 14 residues. CDR3 nucleotides: TGTGCCAGCAGCGTGGGACAGAACACCGGGGAGCTGTTTTTT. Amino acid sequence: CASSVGQNTGELFF. Full variable domain (missing parts from reference TRBV7-3 and TRBJ2-2): GAGVSQTPSNKVTEKGKYVELRCDPISGHTALYWYRQSLGQGPEFLIYFQGTGAADDSGLPNDRFFAVRPEGSVSTLKIQRTERGDSAVYLCASSVGQNTGELFFGEGSRLTVL.

The chain has TRBV11-2 and TRBJ2-7; possibly TRBD2 for D (6 bases). This CDR3 is built from 15 residues. Germline loops: CDR1 SGHAT, CDR2 FQNNGV. V was clipped by 1 base and J by 3 bases, with 13 bases between them. The CDR3 spells CASSLGLPGLYEQYF. Written as DNA, the CDR3 is TGTGCCAGCAGCTTAGGCTTACCGGGACTCTACGAGCAGTACTTC.

The chain combines TRBV28 with TRBJ1-2; 10 bases line up with TRBD1. The CDR3 has 15 amino acids. V lost 4 bases to trimming and J lost 4 bases; unmatched junction nucleotides: 6. Germline V CDR1 and CDR2: MDHEN, SYDVKM. The CDR3 loop reads CASSWDRGFSYGYTF. Written as DNA, the CDR3 is TGTGCCAGCAGTTGGGACAGGGGTTTTAGCTATGGCTACACCTTC.

V is TRBV5-1 and J is TRBJ2-2; no reliable D call. The CDR3 consists of 13 residues. From germline, CDR1 is SGHRS and CDR2 YFSETQ. V lost 1 base, J lost 3 bases, and 4 bases lay in between. CDR3: CASSLRDTGELFF. CDR3 DNA: TGCGCCAGCAGCTTGCGGGACACCGGGGAGCTGTTTTTT. The full variable domain, with the rest looked up from reference TRBV5-1 and TRBJ2-2, is KAGVTQTPRYLIKTRGQQVTLSCSPISGHRSVSWYQQTPGQGLQFLFEYFSETQRNKGNFPGRFSGRQFSNSRSEMNVSTLELGDSALYLCASSLRDTGELFFGEGSRLTVL.

The V gene is TRBV29-1, the J gene TRBJ2-5, with 7 bases fitting TRBD1. The CDR3 covers 12 residues. After removal of 6 bases from V and 3 bases from J, the junction contained 4 bases not matched to a gene. From germline, CDR1 is SQVTM and CDR2 ANQGSEA. The CDR3 region is CSVVTGKETQYF. In DNA form, the CDR3 reads TGCAGCGTAGTGACAGGGAAAGAGACCCAGTACTTC.

The V call is TRBV6-1, the J call TRBJ1-2, with D possibly TRBD1 on 5 matching bases. Trimming removed 4 bases from V and 3 bases from J, with 12 bases in between. The CDR3 sequence is 14 residues long. From germline, CDR1 is MNHNS and CDR2 SASEGT. The CDR3 DNA reads TGTGCCAGCAGTGGGGGCGGTACCCACTATGGCTACACCTTC. Protein: CASSGGGTHYGYTF.

This chain connects TRBV19 to TRBJ1-5; possibly TRBD1 for D (5 bases). This CDR3 is built from 15 residues. V was clipped by 4 bases and J by 6 bases, with 16 bases between them. Germline CDR1 and CDR2: LNHDA and SQIVND (reference sequence). CDR3 sequence: CASSTVGQGAQPQHF. CDR3 coding DNA: TGTGCCAGTAGTACGGTGGGGCAGGGCGCTCAGCCCCAGCATTTT.

The chain links TRBV18 to TRBJ2-6; unclear D gene. The V gene lost 3 bases and the J gene lost 3 bases, with 9 bases spanning the gap. Per germline, CDR1 KGHSH and CDR2 LQKENI. This CDR3 spans 15 amino acids. The CDR3 is CASSPVPVGANVLTF. CDR3 nucleotide sequence: TGTGCCAGCTCACCTGTCCCCGTTGGGGCCAACGTCCTGACTTTC.

This chain connects TRBV27 to TRBJ1-4; tentative D call: TRBD1 (5 bases). In germline, CDR1 is MNHEY, CDR2 SMNVEV (reference sequence). The CDR3 has 15 residues. The V gene lost 6 bases and the J gene lost 0 bases, with 11 bases spanning the gap. This CDR3 reads CASSTTVATNEKLFF. The CDR3 region has the DNA TGTGCCAGCAGCACGACAGTCGCAACTAATGAAAAACTGTTTTTT.